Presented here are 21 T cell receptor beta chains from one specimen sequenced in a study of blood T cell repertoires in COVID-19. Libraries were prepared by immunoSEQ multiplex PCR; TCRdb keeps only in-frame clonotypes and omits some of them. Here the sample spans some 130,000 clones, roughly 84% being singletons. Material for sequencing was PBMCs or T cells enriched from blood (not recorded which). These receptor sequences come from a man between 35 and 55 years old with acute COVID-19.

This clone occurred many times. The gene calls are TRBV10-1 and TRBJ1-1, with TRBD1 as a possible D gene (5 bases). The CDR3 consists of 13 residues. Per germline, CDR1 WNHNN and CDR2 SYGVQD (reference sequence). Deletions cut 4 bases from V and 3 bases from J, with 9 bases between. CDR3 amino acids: CASSGGGDTEAFF. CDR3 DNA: TGCGCCAGCAGTGGCGGAGGGGACACTGAAGCTTTCTTT.

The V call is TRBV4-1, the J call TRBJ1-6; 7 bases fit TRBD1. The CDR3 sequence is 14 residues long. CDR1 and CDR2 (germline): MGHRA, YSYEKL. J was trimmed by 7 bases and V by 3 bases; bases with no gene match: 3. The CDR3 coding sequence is TGCGCCAGCAGCCACTGGGACAGCAATTCACCCCTCCACTTT. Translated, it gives CASSHWDSNSPLHF.

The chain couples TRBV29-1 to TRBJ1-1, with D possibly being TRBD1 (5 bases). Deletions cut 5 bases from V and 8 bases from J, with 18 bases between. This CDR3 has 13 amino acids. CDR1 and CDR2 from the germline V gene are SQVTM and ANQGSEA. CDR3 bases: TGCAGCGTTCAGGGACTGAGGCCCCCCGAAGCTTTCTTT. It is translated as CSVQGLRPPEAFF.

In DNA form, the CDR3 reads TGTGCCAGCAGCCTAGTTGACAGGGGGGATATCAATCAGCCCCAGCATTTT. Translated, it gives CASSLVDRGDINQPQHF. The gene calls are TRBV4-2 and TRBJ1-5; TRBD1 aligns across 9 bases. Trimming removed 4 bases from V and 3 bases from J; junction bases left unmatched: 10. In germline, CDR1 is LGHNA, CDR2 YNFKEQ. The CDR3 loop spans 17 amino acids.

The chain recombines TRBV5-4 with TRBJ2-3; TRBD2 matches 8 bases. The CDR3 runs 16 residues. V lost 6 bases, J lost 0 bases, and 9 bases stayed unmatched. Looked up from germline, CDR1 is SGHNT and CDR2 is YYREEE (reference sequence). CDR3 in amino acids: CASTLGASGSTDTQYF. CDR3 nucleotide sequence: TGTGCCAGCACCCTAGGGGCTAGCGGGAGCACAGATACGCAGTATTTT.

The CDR3: CASSLGQVGNEQFF. In nucleotides, the CDR3 is TGCGCCAGCAGCTTGGGACAGGTTGGCAATGAGCAGTTCTTC. This chain connects TRBV5-1 to TRBJ2-1, with a weak D call TRBD1 (6 bases). Per the germline V gene, CDR1 is SGHRS and CDR2 is YFSETQ. With 0 bases removed from V and 6 bases from J, the gap between germline ends came to 10 bases. The CDR3 runs to 14 residues.

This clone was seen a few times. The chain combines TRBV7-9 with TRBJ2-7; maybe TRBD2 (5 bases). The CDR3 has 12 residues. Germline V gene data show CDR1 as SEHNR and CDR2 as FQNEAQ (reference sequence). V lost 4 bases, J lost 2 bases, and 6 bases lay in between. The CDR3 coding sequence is TGTGCCAGCAGCTCCGGGACCTACGAGCAGTACTTC. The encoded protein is CASSSGTYEQYF.

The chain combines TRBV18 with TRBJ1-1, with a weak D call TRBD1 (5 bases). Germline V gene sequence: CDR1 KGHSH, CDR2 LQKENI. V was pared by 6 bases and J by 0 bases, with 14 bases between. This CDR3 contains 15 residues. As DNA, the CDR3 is TGTGCCAGCTCTCAGAGAGACAGTATGAACACTGAAGCTTTCTTT. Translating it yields CASSQRDSMNTEAFF.

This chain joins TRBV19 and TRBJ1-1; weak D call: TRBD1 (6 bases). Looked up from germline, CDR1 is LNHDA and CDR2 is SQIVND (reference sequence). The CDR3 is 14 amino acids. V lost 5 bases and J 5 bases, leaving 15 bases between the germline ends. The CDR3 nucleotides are TGTGCCAGTAGTCCAACCCAGGGGACGACTGAAGCTTTCTTT. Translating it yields CASSPTQGTTEAFF.

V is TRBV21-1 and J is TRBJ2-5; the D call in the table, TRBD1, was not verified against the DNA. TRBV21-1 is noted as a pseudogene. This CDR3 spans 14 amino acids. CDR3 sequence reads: CASSKARGTETQYF. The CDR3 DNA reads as TGTGCCAGCAGCAAAGCGAGGGGGACGGAGACCCAGTACTTC.

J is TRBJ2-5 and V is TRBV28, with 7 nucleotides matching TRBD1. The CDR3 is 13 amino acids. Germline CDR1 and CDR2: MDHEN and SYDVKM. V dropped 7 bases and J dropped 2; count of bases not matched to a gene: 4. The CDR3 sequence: CASTGDRQETQYF. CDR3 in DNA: TGTGCCAGCACCGGGGACAGACAAGAGACCCAGTACTTC.

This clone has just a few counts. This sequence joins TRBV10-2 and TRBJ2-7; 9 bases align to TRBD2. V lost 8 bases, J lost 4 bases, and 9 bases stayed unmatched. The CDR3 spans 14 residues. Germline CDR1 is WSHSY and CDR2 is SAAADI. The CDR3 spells CASVEASGKYEQYF. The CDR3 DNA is TGCGCCAGCGTCGAGGCTAGCGGGAAGTACGAGCAGTACTTC.

The CDR3 region has the DNA TGTGCCACCAGTAAAGAAACTAGCGGGGGATCCTACGAGCAGTACTTC. Amino acids: CATSKETSGGSYEQYF. The chain joins TRBV15 to TRBJ2-7; 11 positions match TRBD2. The CDR3 has 16 amino acids. V lost 6 bases, J lost 1 base, and 8 bases stayed unmatched. From germline, CDR1 is LNHNV and CDR2 YYDKDF (reference sequence). Full variable domain (outside the CDR3, taken from reference TRBV15 and TRBJ2-7): DAMVIQNPRYQVTQFGKPVTLSCSQTLNHNVMYWYQQKSSQAPKLLFHYYDKDFNNEADTPDNFQSRRPNTSFCFLDIRSPGLGDTAMYLCATSKETSGGSYEQYFGPGTRLTVT.

The CDR3 sequence is CASSRSPSYEQYF. The CDR3 bases are TGTGCCAGCAGCCGGTCTCCATCCTACGAGCAGTACTTC. J is TRBJ2-7 and V is TRBV6-5; no definite D call. In germline, CDR1 is MNHEY, CDR2 SVGAGI. The CDR3 is 13 residues long. Between the trimmed V and J ends, which lost 6 bases and 1 base, there was a span of 10 bases.

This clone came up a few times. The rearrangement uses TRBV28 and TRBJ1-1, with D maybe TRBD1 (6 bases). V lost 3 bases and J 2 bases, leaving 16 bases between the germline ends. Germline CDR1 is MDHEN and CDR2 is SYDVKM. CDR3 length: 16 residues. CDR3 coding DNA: TGTGCCAGCAGTTTTATCCAGGGGCTCGTAAACACTGAAGCTTTCTTT. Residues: CASSFIQGLVNTEAFF.

The CDR3 nucleotides read TGTGCCAGCAGCCGTGGGCCTAGCGAGAACACCGGGGAGCTGTTTTTT. This translates into CASSRGPSENTGELFF. This chain uses TRBV7-8 with TRBJ2-2; D perhaps matches TRBD2 (6 bases). V shed 5 bases and J shed 1 base, with 14 bases lying between them. This CDR3 comprises 16 residues. The V gene's germline CDR1 is SGHVS and CDR2 FQNEAQ.

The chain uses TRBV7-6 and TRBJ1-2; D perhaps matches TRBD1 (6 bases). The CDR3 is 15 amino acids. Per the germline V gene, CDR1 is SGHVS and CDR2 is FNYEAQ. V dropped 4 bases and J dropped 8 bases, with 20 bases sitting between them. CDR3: CASSSLPGPQGGYTF. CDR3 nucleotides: TGTGCCAGCAGCTCGCTCCCGGGACCTCAGGGGGGCTACACCTTC.

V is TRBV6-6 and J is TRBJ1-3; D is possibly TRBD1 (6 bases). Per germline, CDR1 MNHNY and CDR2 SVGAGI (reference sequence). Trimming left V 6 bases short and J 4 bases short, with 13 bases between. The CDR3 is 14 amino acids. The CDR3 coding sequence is TGTGCCAGCAGCGGAACAGGGTTGGGAAACACCATATATTTT. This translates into CASSGTGLGNTIYF.

The CDR3 bases are TGTGCCAGCAGCTCTACAGGGAGTGCCGGGGAGCTGTTTTTT. Its translation is CASSSTGSAGELFF. The rearrangement uses TRBV5-4 and TRBJ2-2; possibly TRBD1 for D (6 bases). V was shortened by 3 bases and J by 6 bases, with 12 bases between the two germline ends. Per the germline V gene, CDR1 is SGHNT and CDR2 is YYREEE (reference sequence). The CDR3 is 14 amino acids.

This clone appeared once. The CDR3 DNA reads as TGTGCCAGCAGCCCCCCCAGGAATGAAAAACTGTTTTTT. This translates into CASSPPRNEKLFF. The V gene is TRBV11-2, the J gene TRBJ1-4, with D unresolved. Germline V CDR1 and CDR2: SGHAT, FQNNGV. V lost 5 bases and J 5 bases, leaving 9 bases between the germline ends. The CDR3 is made up of 13 amino acids.

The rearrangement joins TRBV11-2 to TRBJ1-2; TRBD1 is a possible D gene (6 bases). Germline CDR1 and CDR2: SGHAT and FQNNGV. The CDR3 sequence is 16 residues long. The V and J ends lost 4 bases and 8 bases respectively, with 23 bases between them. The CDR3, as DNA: TGTGCCAGCAGCTCGCTGGGGGCAGGAGTCCGGATGGGCTACACCTTC. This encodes CASSSLGAGVRMGYTF.